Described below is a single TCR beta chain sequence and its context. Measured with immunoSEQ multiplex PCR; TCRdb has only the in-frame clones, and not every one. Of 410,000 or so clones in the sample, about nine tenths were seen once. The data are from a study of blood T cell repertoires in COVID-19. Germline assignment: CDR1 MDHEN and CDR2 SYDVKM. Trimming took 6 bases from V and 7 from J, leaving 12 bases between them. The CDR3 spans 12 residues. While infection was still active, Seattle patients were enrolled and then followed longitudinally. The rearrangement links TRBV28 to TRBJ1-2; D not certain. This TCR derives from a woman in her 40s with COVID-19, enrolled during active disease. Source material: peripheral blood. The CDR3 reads CASRPPGSGYTF. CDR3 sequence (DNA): TGTGCCAGCAGACCCCCTGGTAGTGGCTACACCTTC.